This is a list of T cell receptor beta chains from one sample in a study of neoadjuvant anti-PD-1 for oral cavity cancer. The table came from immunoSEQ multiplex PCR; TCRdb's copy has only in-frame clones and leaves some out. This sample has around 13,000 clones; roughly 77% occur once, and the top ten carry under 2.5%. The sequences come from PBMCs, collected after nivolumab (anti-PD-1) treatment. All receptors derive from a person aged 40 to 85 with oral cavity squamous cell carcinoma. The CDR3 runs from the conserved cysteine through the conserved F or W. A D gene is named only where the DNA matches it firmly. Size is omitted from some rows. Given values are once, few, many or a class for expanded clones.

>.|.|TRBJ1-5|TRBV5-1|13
CASSFWGNQPQHF
TGCGCCAGCAGCTTTTGGGGGAATCAGCCCCAGCATTTT
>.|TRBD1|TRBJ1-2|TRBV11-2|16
CASSSTRRQGSYGYTF
TGTGCCAGCAGCTCCACGAGGAGACAGGGGTCTTATGGCTACACCTTC
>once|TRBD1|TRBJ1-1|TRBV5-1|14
CASSADRGSTEAFF
TGCGCCAGCAGCGCGGACAGGGGGAGCACTGAAGCTTTCTTT
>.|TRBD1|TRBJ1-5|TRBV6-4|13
CASSVTGGQPQHF
TGTGCCAGCAGTGTGACAGGGGGACAGCCCCAGCATTTT
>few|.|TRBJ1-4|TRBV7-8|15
CASSLMGGTNEKLFF
TGTGCCAGCAGCTTAATGGGTGGGACTAATGAAAAACTGTTTTTT
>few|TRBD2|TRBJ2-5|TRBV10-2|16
CASTPGWLAGQETQYF
TGCGCCAGCACCCCTGGGTGGCTAGCGGGGCAAGAGACCCAGTACTTC
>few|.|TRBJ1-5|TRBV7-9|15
CASSGGGHSNQPQHF
TGTGCCAGCAGCGGGGGCGGACATAGCAATCAGCCCCAGCATTTT
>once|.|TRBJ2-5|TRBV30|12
CAWSRWAETQYF
TGTGCCTGGAGCCGTTGGGCAGAGACCCAGTACTTC
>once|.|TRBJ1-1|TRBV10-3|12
CAISEEGTEAFF
TGTGCCATCAGTGAGGAGGGTACTGAAGCTTTCTTT
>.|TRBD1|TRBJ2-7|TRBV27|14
CASIPGQGTYEQYF
TGTGCCAGCATACCGGGACAGGGGACCTACGAGCAGTACTTC
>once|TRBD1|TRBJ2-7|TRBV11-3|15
CASSPSGTDPYEQYF
TGTGCCAGCAGCCCCTCGGGGACAGACCCTTACGAGCAGTACTTC
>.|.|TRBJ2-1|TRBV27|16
CASSPRAQGTYNEQFF
TGTGCCAGCAGTCCACGGGCACAGGGGACTTACAATGAGCAGTTCTTC
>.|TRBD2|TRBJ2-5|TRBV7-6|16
CASSHGLAGSQETQYF
TGTGCCAGCAGTCACGGACTAGCGGGGAGCCAAGAGACCCAGTACTTC
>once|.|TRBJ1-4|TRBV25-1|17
CASSEYGRGIPNEKLFF
TGTGCCAGCAGTGAATATGGCAGGGGAATCCCTAATGAAAAACTGTTTTTT
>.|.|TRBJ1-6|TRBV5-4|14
CASSQQGSNSPLHF
TGTGCCAGCAGCCAACAGGGCTCCAATTCACCCCTCCACTTT
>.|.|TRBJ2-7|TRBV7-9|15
CASSLGTSSPYEQYF
TGTGCCAGCAGCTTGGGAACTAGTTCCCCCTACGAGCAGTACTTC
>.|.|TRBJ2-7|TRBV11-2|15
CASSGLRQKVGEQYF
TGTGCCAGCAGCGGGCTAAGACAGAAGGTAGGCGAGCAGTACTTC
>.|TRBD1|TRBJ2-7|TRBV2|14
CASSRDRGSYEQYF
TGTGCCAGCAGCCGGGACAGGGGATCCTACGAGCAGTACTTC
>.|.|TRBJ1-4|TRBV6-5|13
CASCRGGCEKLFF
TGTGCCAGCTGCCGGGGCGGGTGTGAAAAACTGTTTTTT
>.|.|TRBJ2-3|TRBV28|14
CASSFVGSTDTQYF
TGTGCCAGCAGTTTTGTGGGGAGCACAGATACGCAGTATTTT
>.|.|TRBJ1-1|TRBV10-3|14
CAISGTGLNTEAFF
TGTGCCATCAGTGGAACAGGGCTGAACACTGAAGCTTTCTTT
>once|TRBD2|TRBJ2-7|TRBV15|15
CATSRGAAGSYEQYF
TGTGCCACCAGCAGAGGCGCAGCGGGGTCCTACGAGCAGTACTTC
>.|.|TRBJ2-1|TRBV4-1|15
CASSQGGGSYNEQFF
TGCGCCAGCAGCCAGGGAGGGGGGTCCTACAATGAGCAGTTCTTC
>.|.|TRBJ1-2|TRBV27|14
CASSPGTVGLGYTF
TGTGCCAGCAGCCCCGGGACGGTAGGGCTTGGCTACACCTTC
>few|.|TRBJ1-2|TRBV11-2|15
CASSRSGGRDYGYTF
TGTGCCAGCAGCCGAAGCGGGGGACGGGACTATGGCTACACCTTC
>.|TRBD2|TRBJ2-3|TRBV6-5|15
CASKVSGGAGDTQYF
TGTGCCAGCAAAGTTAGCGGGGGGGCAGGAGATACGCAGTATTTT
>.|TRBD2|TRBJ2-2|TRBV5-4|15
CASSFLAGNTGELFF
TGTGCCAGCAGCTTTCTAGCGGGGAACACCGGGGAGCTGTTTTTT
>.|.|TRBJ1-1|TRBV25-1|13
CASRCRQFILAFF
TGTGCCAGCAGATGTCGACAGTTCATTCTGGCTTTCTTT